This paragraph covers one T cell receptor (beta chain) sequence. In germline, CDR1 is SGHTA, CDR2 FQGNSA. The length of the CDR3 is 14 residues. The trim removed 3 bases at V and 1 base at J, leaving 1 base unmatched. This sample was taken from a study of blood T cell repertoires in COVID-19. Study summary: Donors in the United States, Italy and Spain gave samples during acute or convalescent COVID-19.

The repertoire was sequenced with immunoSEQ multiplex PCR; TCRdb's copy has only in-frame clones and lacks some. In the table there are 70,000 to 95,000 clones, roughly 92% of which are singletons. The chain is built from TRBV7-2 and TRBJ2-3; TRBD1 aligns across 7 bases. Sequencing was performed on peripheral blood. The origin of this receptor is a woman in her sixties or seventies with active COVID-19. CDR3 sequence (DNA): TGTGCCAGCAGCTTTGGACAGGGCACAGATACGCAGTATTTT. Protein product: CASSFGQGTDTQYF.